This passage covers 24 T cell receptor beta chains from one sample sequenced in a study of patients and donors after allogeneic stem cell transplantation (dated by TCRdb to 2020 to 2021). To prepare the library, RT-PCR was applied. TCRdb lists the instrument as NextSeq 550. The public reads were reanalyzed by TCRdb: fastp trimming at Q25, MiXCR alignment, in-frame beta chains only. Each CDR3 protein gets just one entry, which takes the most common genes and DNA from the rows behind it. The sample yields about 15,000 distinct CDR3 sequences; under 35% were counted once. The ten largest clones take up 36% of the sample. The source material was blood, either unsorted or a sorted T cell fraction (not recorded which). These receptor sequences come from a human donor who was either an allogeneic HSCT recipient or a stem cell or donor lymphocyte infusion donor (not recorded which). It is not recorded whose cells these are; they may come from a transplant donor.

A few counts support this clonotype. The chain is built from TRBV6-1 and TRBJ1-1, with D possibly TRBD1 on 6 matching bases. Germline V lookup: CDR1 MNHNS, CDR2 SASEGT. This CDR3 has 16 amino acids. Trimming shortened V by 2 bases and J by 0 bases, and 13 bases separated the two germline ends. The CDR3 sequence: CASSERGGVVNTEAFF. The CDR3 DNA reads as TGTGCCAGCAGTGAAAGGGGGGGAGTAGTGAACACTGAAGCTTTCTTT.

This rearrangement joins TRBV6-6 to TRBJ2-1, with a tentative D call TRBD1 (6 bases). Per germline, CDR1 MNHNY and CDR2 SVGAGI (reference sequence). This CDR3 has 14 amino acids. The ends were cut back, 6 bases at V and 0 bases at J, with 9 bases in the middle. CDR3 DNA: TGTGCCAGCAGCCGACAGGTCTCCTACAATGAGCAGTTCTTC. Its translation is CASSRQVSYNEQFF.

V is TRBV12-3 or TRBV12-4 and J is TRBJ2-7, with D possibly being TRBD2 (6 bases). This CDR3 is 17 amino acids long. The V end was cut by 5 bases, the J end by 4 bases, with 24 bases between. The CDR3 bases are TGTGCCAGCAGTCCCCCGGGTGGGAGGCCAAGGTTTTACGAGCAGTACTTC. The encoded protein is CASSPPGGRPRFYEQYF.

This clonotype was observed a few times. The CDR3 DNA follows: TGTGCCAGCAGCCAAGATCTTGAGGGGGCCCCCTACAATGAGCAGTTCTTC. It yields the protein CASSQDLEGAPYNEQFF. J is TRBJ2-1 and V is TRBV3-1; 7 bases are shared with TRBD1. Per germline, CDR1 LGHDT and CDR2 YNNKEL (reference sequence). The CDR3 is 17 residues long. J gave up 2 bases and V 0 bases, and 7 bases lay outside the gene matches.

This clonotype is medium-sized in the sample. The rearrangement joins TRBV7-2 to TRBJ1-2; 7 bases align to TRBD1. The germline V gene encodes CDR1 SGHTA and CDR2 FQGNSA. This CDR3 is 15 amino acids long. With V trimmed by 5 bases and J by 4 bases, 10 bases remained unmatched. CDR3: CASSEPTGTGYGYTF. As DNA, the CDR3 is TGTGCCAGCAGCGAACCGACAGGGACCGGCTATGGCTACACCTTC.

CDR3: CASSYIRETQYF. CDR3 nucleotide sequence: TGTGCCAGCAGTTACATTCGAGAGACCCAGTACTTC. The V and J genes are TRBV6-6 and TRBJ2-5, with no clear D. The V gene lost 2 bases and the J gene lost 4 bases, with 5 bases spanning the gap. This CDR3 region has 12 residues. Per germline, CDR1 MNHNY and CDR2 SVGAGI (reference sequence).

This clonotype was observed a handful of times. This chain links TRBV5-1 with TRBJ1-1, with 7 positions matching TRBD1. This CDR3 is built from 16 residues. Germline V CDR1 and CDR2: SGHRS, YFSETQ. The trim removed 4 bases at V and 0 bases at J, leaving 9 bases unmatched. The CDR3: CASSIQGKLMNTEAFF. The CDR3 DNA reads as TGCGCCAGCAGCATACAGGGGAAGTTGATGAACACTGAAGCTTTCTTT.

With regard to this clonotype: A much larger clone is a single base away; this may be a read error. The CDR3 does not close with the conserved phenylalanine or tryptophan, likely indicating a read error. The rearrangement uses TRBV5-1 and TRBJ1-1; TRBD1 might be the D (5 bases). The V and J ends lost 2 bases and 0 bases respectively, with 17 bases between them. Looked up from germline, CDR1 is SGHRS and CDR2 is YFSETQ. CDR3 length: 17 amino acids. CDR3 DNA: TGCGCCAGCAGCTTCTTTCTTTCGACGGGGGTGAACACTGAAGCTTTCTTG. Protein sequence: CASSFFLSTGVNTEAFL.

This clonotype was found a few times. The rearrangement uses TRBV10-2 and TRBJ2-5, with D perhaps TRBD2 (6 bases). The CDR3 is 12 residues long. Germline V lookup: CDR1 WSHSY, CDR2 SAAADI. The V end was cut by 4 bases, the J end by 7 bases, with 10 bases between. This CDR3 is CASSGGVVTQYF. CDR3 sequence (DNA): TGCGCCAGCAGTGGGGGGGTCGTGACCCAGTACTTC.

This clonotype was seen repeatedly, ten times or more. The chain has TRBV10-3 and TRBJ1-6; D remains ambiguous. This CDR3 is 15 amino acids long. Trimming took 3 bases from V and 7 from J, leaving 13 bases between them. Germline V gene sequence: CDR1 ENHRY, CDR2 SYGVKD. This CDR3 reads CAISELGPGNSPLHF. CDR3 DNA: TGTGCCATCAGTGAATTAGGGCCGGGCAATTCACCCCTCCACTTT.

This chain uses TRBV5-1 with TRBJ1-2; possible D gene TRBD1, 5 bases. CDR1 SGHRS and CDR2 YFSETQ come from the germline V gene. Trimming removed 0 bases from V and 3 bases from J, with 12 bases in between. The CDR3 has 15 residues. Written as DNA, the CDR3 is TGCGCCAGCAGCTTGGTTATAGGGGTCGACTATGGCTACACCTTC. Its protein product is CASSLVIGVDYGYTF.

By proportion, this clonotype is medium-sized. The V gene is TRBV7-9, the J gene TRBJ1-6; 7 nucleotides align to TRBD1. The CDR3 consists of 15 residues. Unmatched junction bases numbered 8, after V lost 5 bases and J lost 7 bases. CDR1 and CDR2 (germline): SEHNR, FQNEAQ (reference sequence). CDR3 coding DNA: TGTGCCAGCAGCGACACGACAGGGATGAATTCACCCCTCCACTTT. Translated: CASSDTTGMNSPLHF.

This clonotype was detected only a few times. The V gene is TRBV27, the J gene TRBJ1-2; TRBD1 is a possible D gene (5 bases). This CDR3 is built from 12 residues. Looked up from germline, CDR1 is MNHEY and CDR2 is SMNVEV (reference sequence). V gave up 6 bases and J gave up 14 bases, with 19 bases separating them. CDR3 coding DNA: TGTGCCAGCAGACCGGGGGTCGGGGTGGAGACCTTC. Translated: CASRPGVGVETF.

The CDR3 coding sequence is TGTGCCACCAGCAGAGATAGGGGCAGTCAGCCCCAGCATTTT. Its translation: CATSRDRGSQPQHF. V usage is TRBV15 and J usage is TRBJ1-5, with D perhaps TRBD1 (5 bases). CDR1 is LNHNV, CDR2 YYDKDF, per germline (reference sequence). The CDR3 covers 14 residues. V was shortened by 0 bases and J by 6 bases, with 9 bases between the two germline ends. Full variable domain (remainder filled in from reference TRBV15 and TRBJ1-5): DAMVIQNPRYQVTQFGKPVTLSCSQTLNHNVMYWYQQKSSQAPKLLFHYYDKDFNNEADTPDNFQSRRPNTSFCFLDIRSPGLGDTAMYLCATSRDRGSQPQHFGDGTRLSIL.

This clonotype was seen a few times. The CDR3 nucleotides read TGCGCCAGCAGCTTTTGGGGAGGGGATTCACCCCTCCACTTT. This codes for CASSFWGGDSPLHF. V is TRBV5-1 and J is TRBJ1-6; TRBD1 is a possible D gene (5 bases). The CDR3 extends over 14 amino acids. Trimming pared 2 bases from V and 8 bases from J, leaving 11 bases between. Looked up from germline, CDR1 is SGHRS and CDR2 is YFSETQ.

Only a few counts were recorded for this clonotype. The chain links TRBV5-1 to TRBJ1-4, with TRBD1 matching 9 bases. CDR1 is SGHRS and CDR2 is YFSETQ in the germline V gene. V shed 4 bases and J 5 bases; nucleotides not matched to a gene: 6. The CDR3 totals 15 residues. The CDR3 coding sequence is TGCGCCAGCAGCGCCGCCGGGACAGGGAATGAAAAACTGTTTTTT. Protein: CASSAAGTGNEKLFF.

The V and J genes are TRBV27 and TRBJ2-7; tentatively, D is TRBD2 (7 bases). V shed 5 bases and J shed 2 bases, with 22 bases lying between them. This CDR3 comprises 17 residues. Germline V gives CDR1 MNHEY, CDR2 SMNVEV (reference sequence). The CDR3 nucleotides read TGTGCCAGCAGTACATACGAGGGGGGGGGAAAACCCTACGAGCAGTACTTC. Translated, it gives CASSTYEGGGKPYEQYF.

This clonotype was picked up a small number of times. V and J are TRBV6-6 and TRBJ1-2; 8 bases are shared with TRBD1. The CDR3 length is 16 residues. V lost 1 base to trimming and J lost 4 bases; unmatched junction nucleotides: 8. Looked up from germline, CDR1 is MNHNY and CDR2 is SVGAGI (reference sequence). CDR3 protein: CASSYFPGGSIYGYTF. CDR3 bases: TGTGCCAGCAGTTACTTTCCAGGGGGCTCAATCTATGGCTACACCTTC.

This clonotype was seen only a few times. The chain carries TRBV4-1 and TRBJ1-1; no clear D. Germline assignment: CDR1 MGHRA and CDR2 YSYEKL. The CDR3 runs 13 residues. V lost 3 bases to trimming and J lost 1 base, with 6 bases between them. The CDR3 sequence: CASSHIRNTEAFF. The CDR3 DNA reads as TGCGCCAGCAGCCATATCAGGAACACTGAAGCTTTCTTT.

This clonotype was detected a few times. The CDR3 region has the DNA TGCAGCGTTGAAGTCCCCTGGACAGCGAACTATGGCTACACCTTC. Encoded protein: CSVEVPWTANYGYTF. This sequence joins TRBV29-1 and TRBJ1-2; TRBD1 might be the D (6 bases). V was shortened by 1 base and J by 2 bases, with 14 bases between the two germline ends. Germline CDR1 and CDR2: SQVTM and ANQGSEA. The CDR3 is 15 residues long.

This clonotype was picked up a small number of times. The CDR3 DNA sequence: TGCAGTGCTAGAGAAGGCAGGGCTAAGGGGACTAATGAAAAACTGTTTTTT. Translation: CSAREGRAKGTNEKLFF. V and J are TRBV20-1 and TRBJ1-4; possibly TRBD1 for D (5 bases). Germline assignment: CDR1 DFQATT and CDR2 SNEGSKA (reference sequence). V was trimmed by 0 bases and J by 2 bases, leaving 16 bases between them. The CDR3 is 17 residues long.

The chain recombines TRBV11-2 with TRBJ1-2; D gene uncertain. This CDR3 region has 15 residues. Trimming pared 0 bases from V and 3 bases from J, leaving 11 bases between. Germline CDR1 reads SGHAT; CDR2 reads FQNNGV. Here the CDR3 DNA reads TGTGCCAGCAGCTTAGATGTAGCAGAGCACTATGGCTACACCTTC. It yields the protein CASSLDVAEHYGYTF.

The CDR3 bases are TGTGCCACCCGAGGCGGGGGGAGCACTGAAGCTTTCTTT. Its protein product is CATRGGGSTEAFF. The chain uses TRBV24-1 and TRBJ1-1; D is possibly TRBD1 (5 bases). This CDR3 region has 13 residues. V lost 9 bases and J 4 bases, leaving 14 bases between the germline ends. Germline-derived CDR1 and CDR2 are KGHDR and SFDVKD.

The chain links TRBV5-1 to TRBJ1-1, with a tentative D call TRBD1 (6 bases). Germline CDR1 and CDR2: SGHRS and YFSETQ. The CDR3 is 15 amino acids. V lost 3 bases to trimming and J lost 3 bases, with 15 bases between them. In nucleotides, the CDR3 is TGCGCCAGCAGCTGGGGCAGGGGCCCTTACACTGAAGCTTTCTTT. Protein sequence: CASSWGRGPYTEAFF.